This section outlines one T cell receptor beta chain sequence together with its context. This entry is derived from a study of patients and donors after allogeneic stem cell transplantation. Germline lookup yields CDR1 MNHNS and CDR2 SASEGT. This CDR3 spans 16 amino acids. V was pared by 4 bases and J by 4 bases, with 8 bases of the junction left unmatched. Each CDR3 protein gets one entry after TCRdb re-called the RT-PCR reads with MiXCR. Among a few hundred thousand distinct CDR3 sequences listed, roughly 14% were seen once. Sequencing used blood, either unsorted or a sorted T cell fraction (not recorded which). The genes are TRBV6-1 and TRBJ1-5, with 9 positions matching TRBD1. This receptor was identified in a human donor who was either an allogeneic HSCT recipient or a stem cell or donor lymphocyte infusion donor (not recorded which). It is not recorded whose cells these are; they may come from a transplant donor. The CDR3 DNA reads TGTGCCAGCAGTGGCCCCCCCGGGACAGGGAATCAGCCCCAGCATTTT. It yields the protein CASSGPPGTGNQPQHF.